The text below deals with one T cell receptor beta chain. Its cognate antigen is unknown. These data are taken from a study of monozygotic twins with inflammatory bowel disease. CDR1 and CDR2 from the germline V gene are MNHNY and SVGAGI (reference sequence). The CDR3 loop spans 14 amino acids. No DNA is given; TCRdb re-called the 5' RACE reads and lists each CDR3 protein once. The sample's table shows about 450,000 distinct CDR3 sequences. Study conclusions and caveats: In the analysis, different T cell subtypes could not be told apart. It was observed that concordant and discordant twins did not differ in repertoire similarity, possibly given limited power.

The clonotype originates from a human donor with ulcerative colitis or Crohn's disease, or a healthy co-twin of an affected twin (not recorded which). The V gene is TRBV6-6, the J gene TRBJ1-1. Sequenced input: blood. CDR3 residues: CASSYSAGGTEAFF.